Reported below is one T cell receptor beta chain. Its antigen remains unidentified. The V and J ends lost 6 bases and 7 bases respectively, with 27 bases between them. Germline V gene lookup returns CDR1 SGHVS and CDR2 FQNEAQ. This CDR3 has 17 residues. It was with a sample-barcoded 5' primer and a J-beta primer mix that a second PCR of about 6 to 11 cycles was run. Each TCR beta cDNA got a 12-nucleotide random molecular identifier. TCRdb re-called the 5' RACE reads through MiXCR, storing one row per CDR3 protein. Seen here are some 800,000 distinct CDR3 sequences, approximately 48% observed once, and the top ten hold roughly a fifth. These data are taken from a study of blood T cells in healthy people across ages. Study at large: Template switching caught about one barcoded beta molecule for each two T cells. Study results and limitations: It was not known whether donors were CMV positive (a possible confounder of expanded clonotype changes). Naive T cell percentage showed a strong correlation with the diversity of TCR beta.

The clonotype comes from a man between 60 and 75 years old in good health. Material: blood. The J gene is TRBJ1-1, the V gene TRBV7-8, with D maybe TRBD1 (6 bases). As DNA, the CDR3 is TGTGCCAGCAGACCCATGCAGGACAGAGACGCCCCACGTGAAGCTTTCTTT. It translates to CASRPMQDRDAPREAFF.